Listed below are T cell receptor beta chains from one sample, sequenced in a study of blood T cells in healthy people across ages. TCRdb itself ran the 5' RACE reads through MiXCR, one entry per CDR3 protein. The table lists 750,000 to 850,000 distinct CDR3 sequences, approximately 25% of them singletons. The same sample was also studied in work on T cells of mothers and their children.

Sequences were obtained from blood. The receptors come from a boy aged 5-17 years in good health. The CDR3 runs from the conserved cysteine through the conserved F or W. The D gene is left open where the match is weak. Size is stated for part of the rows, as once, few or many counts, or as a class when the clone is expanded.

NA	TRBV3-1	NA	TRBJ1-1	CASSQPGPNTEASF	TGTGCCAGCAGCCAACCCGGCCCGAACACTGAAGCTTCCTTT
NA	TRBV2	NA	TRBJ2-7	CASSEGFENLDYEQYF	TGTGCCAGCAGTGAGGGCTTCGAGAATCTCGACTACGAGCAGTACTTC
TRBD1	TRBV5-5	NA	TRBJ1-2	CASSSTGVYGYTF	TGTGCCAGCAGCTCCACAGGGGTCTATGGCTACACCTTC
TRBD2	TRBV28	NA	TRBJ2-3	CATRSGTSNTDTQYF	TGTGCCACTCGCAGCGGGACTAGCAACACAGATACGCAGTATTTT
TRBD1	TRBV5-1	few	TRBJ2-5	CASSLGTGGEETQYF	TGCGCCAGCAGCTTGGGGACAGGGGGCGAAGAGACCCAGTACTTC
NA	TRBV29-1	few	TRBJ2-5	CSARVFQETQYF	TGCAGCGCACGGGTCTTTCAAGAGACCCAGTACTTC
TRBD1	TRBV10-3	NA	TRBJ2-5	CATQGADWETQYF	TGTGCCACCCAGGGGGCGGATTGGGAGACCCAGTACTTC
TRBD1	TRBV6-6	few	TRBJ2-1	CASSFYDRGDQFF	TGTGCCAGCAGTTTTTATGACAGGGGGGACCAGTTCTTC
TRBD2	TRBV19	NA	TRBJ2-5	CASSIDLAGRQTQYF	TGTGCCAGTAGTATAGACCTAGCGGGTCGGCAGACCCAGTACTTC
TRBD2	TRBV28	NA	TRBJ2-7	CANSLSSGEQYF	TGTGCCAACAGTTTAAGTAGCGGGGAGCAGTACTTC
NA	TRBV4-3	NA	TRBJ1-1	CASSLTVDGPEAFF	TGCGCCAGCAGCCTAACAGTGGACGGCCCTGAAGCTTTCTTT
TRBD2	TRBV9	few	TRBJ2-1	CASSHSESGSSYNEQFF	TGTGCCAGCAGCCACTCCGAAAGCGGGAGCTCCTACAATGAGCAGTTCTTC
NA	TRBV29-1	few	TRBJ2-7	CSAEWGGYEQYF	TGCAGCGCTGAATGGGGCGGCTACGAGCAGTACTTC
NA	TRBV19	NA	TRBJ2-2	CASRDNGATGELFF	TGTGCCAGTAGGGACAATGGGGCCACCGGGGAGCTGTTTTTT
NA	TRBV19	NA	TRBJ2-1	CASSIAASSYNEQFF	TGTGCCAGTAGTATCGCAGCCAGCTCCTACAACGAGCAGTTCTTC
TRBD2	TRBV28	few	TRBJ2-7	CASIYPGGTYEQYF	TGTGCCAGCATCTACCCGGGAGGAACCTACGAGCAGTACTTC
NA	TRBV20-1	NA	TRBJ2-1	CSASRRNTYNEQFF	TGCAGTGCTAGTCGGAGGAACACTTACAATGAGCAGTTCTTC
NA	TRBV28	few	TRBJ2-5	CASSFHGTNMGAQYF	TGTGCCAGCAGTTTCCATGGGACAAACATGGGAGCCCAGTACTTC
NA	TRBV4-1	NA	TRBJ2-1	CASSHGRGGSNEQFF	TGCGCCAGCAGCCACGGCAGGGGGGGGTCCAATGAGCAGTTCTTC
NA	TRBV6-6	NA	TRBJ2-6	CASTLSTGANVLTF	TGTGCCAGCACGCTATCTACCGGGGCCAACGTCCTGACTTTC
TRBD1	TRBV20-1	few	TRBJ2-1	CSAMGQAGRNEQFF	TGCAGTGCGATGGGACAGGCGGGGCGGAATGAGCAGTTCTTC
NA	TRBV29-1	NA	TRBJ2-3	CSVDNGTDTQYF	TGCAGCGTTGATAACGGCACAGATACGCAGTATTTT
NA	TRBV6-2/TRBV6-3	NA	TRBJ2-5	CASRQFAKQDTQYF	TGTGCCAGCAGGCAGTTCGCGAAGCAAGATACCCAGTACTTC
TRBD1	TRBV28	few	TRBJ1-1	CASSQRQGGSEAFF	TGTGCCAGCAGCCAAAGACAGGGCGGATCTGAAGCTTTCTTT
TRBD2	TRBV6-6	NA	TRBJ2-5	CASSFQRDSGGDQYF	TGTGCCAGCAGTTTCCAGAGGGACAGCGGGGGGGACCAGTACTTC
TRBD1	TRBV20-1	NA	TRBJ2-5	CSARPYRTGNYQETQYF	TGCAGTGCTAGACCTTATAGGACAGGGAACTACCAAGAGACCCAGTACTTC
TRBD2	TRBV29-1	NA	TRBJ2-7	CSVVEGLARDEQYF	TGCAGCGTTGTTGAGGGACTAGCGCGCGACGAGCAGTACTTC
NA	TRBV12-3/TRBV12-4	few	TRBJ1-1	CASALGNTEAFF	TGTGCCAGCGCGTTGGGGAACACTGAAGCTTTCTTT
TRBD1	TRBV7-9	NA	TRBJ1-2	CASSWETGNYGYTF	TGTGCCAGCAGCTGGGAGACAGGGAACTATGGCTACACCTTC
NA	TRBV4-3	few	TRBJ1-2	CASSQDLGSAENYGYTF	TGCGCCAGCAGCCAAGACCTAGGCTCAGCAGAAAACTATGGCTACACCTTC
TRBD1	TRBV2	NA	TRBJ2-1	CASRWTGGNEQFF	TGTGCCAGCAGGTGGACAGGTGGGAATGAGCAGTTCTTC
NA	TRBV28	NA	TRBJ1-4	CASSYPGTGGEKLFF	TGTGCCAGCAGTTACCCTGGGACTGGAGGTGAAAAACTGTTTTTT
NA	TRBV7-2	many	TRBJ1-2	CASSPEQALYGYTF	TGTGCCAGCAGCCCAGAACAGGCCCTCTATGGCTACACCTTC
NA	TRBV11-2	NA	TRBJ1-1	CASSAGQGLSHPFF	TGTGCCAGCAGCGCGGGCCAGGGGTTAAGTCACCCTTTCTTT
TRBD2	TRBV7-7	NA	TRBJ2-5	CASSAGLAGGPGETQYF	TGTGCTAGCAGCGCCGGACTAGCGGGAGGGCCTGGTGAGACCCAGTACTTC
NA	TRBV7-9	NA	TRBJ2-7	CASSHTSQLYEQYF	TGTGCCAGCAGCCATACCTCCCAACTTTACGAGCAGTACTTC
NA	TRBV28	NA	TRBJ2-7	CASSLSGRDPGEQYF	TGTGCCAGCAGCCTCTCCGGAAGGGACCCGGGCGAGCAGTACTTC
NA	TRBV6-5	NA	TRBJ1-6	CASSSSTTVSPLHF	TGTGCCAGCAGTTCATCGACGACAGTTTCACCCCTCCACTTT
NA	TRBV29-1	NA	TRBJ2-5	CSVVQNQETQYF	TGCAGCGTTGTTCAGAACCAAGAGACCCAGTACTTC
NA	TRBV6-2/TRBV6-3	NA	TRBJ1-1	CASSYSIPNTEAFF	TGTGCCAGCAGTTACTCTATCCCGAACACTGAAGCTTTCTTT
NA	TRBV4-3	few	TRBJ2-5	CASSQDLQETQYF	TGCGCCAGCAGCCAAGATCTCCAAGAGACCCAGTACTTC
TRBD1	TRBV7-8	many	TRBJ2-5	CASSTPGQGETQYF	TGTGCCAGCAGCACTCCGGGACAGGGAGAGACCCAGTACTTC
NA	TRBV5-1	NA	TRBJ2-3	CASSLDGGPSDTQYF	TGCGCCAGCAGCTTGGACGGGGGGCCTTCAGATACGCAGTATTTT
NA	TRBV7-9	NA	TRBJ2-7	CASSPLSDEQYF	TGTGCCAGCAGTCCCTTGAGCGACGAGCAGTACTTC
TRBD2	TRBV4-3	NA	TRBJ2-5	CASSQDLTSGRETQYF	TGCGCCAGCAGCCAAGACTTGACTAGCGGGAGGGAGACCCAGTACTTC
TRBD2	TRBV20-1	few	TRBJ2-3	CSARKAGASTDTQYF	TGCAGTGCTAGAAAAGCGGGGGCCTCCACAGATACGCAGTATTTT
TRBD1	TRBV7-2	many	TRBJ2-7	CASSLEGQGAYEQYF	TGCGCCAGCAGCTTGGAGGGACAGGGGGCCTACGAGCAGTACTTC
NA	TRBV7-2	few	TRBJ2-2	CASSSNAGELFF	TGTGCCAGCAGCTCGAACGCCGGGGAGCTGTTTTTT
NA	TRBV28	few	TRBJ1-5	CASSLPPVYSNQPQHF	TGTGCCAGCAGTTTACCCCCGGTGTATAGCAATCAGCCCCAGCATTTT
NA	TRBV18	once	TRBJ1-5	CASTPLPGGNQPQHF	TGTGCCAGCACACCATTACCTGGAGGCAATCAGCCCCAGCATTTT
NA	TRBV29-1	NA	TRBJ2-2	CSVPGGLSGELFF	TGCAGCGTTCCCGGGGGTCTTTCCGGGGAGCTGTTTTTT
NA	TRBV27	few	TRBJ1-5	CASSLGWDQPQHF	TGTGCCAGCAGTTTGGGTTGGGATCAGCCCCAGCATTTT
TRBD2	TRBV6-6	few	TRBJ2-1	CASSYLASGVCNEQFF	TGTGCCAGCAGTTACTTAGCTAGCGGGGTATGCAATGAGCAGTTCTTC